Below are 18 T cell receptor beta chains sequenced from a single sample in a study of cytomegalovirus exposure and HLA in healthy donors. The PCR had 60 Vbeta and 13 Jbeta primers. Only in-frame clones appear in the TCRdb table, and some are missing; sequencing was by immunoSEQ multiplex PCR. In the table there are some 150,000 clones, just under 80% of which are singletons. The sample comprised PBMCs. Receptors were obtained from a woman aged 50 to 60 in good health and CMV-seronegative.

As regards this clone: This is likely a read error, given that the CDR3 carries no conserved phenylalanine or tryptophan at its end. It is unclear where the CDR3 begins or ends on the DNA, so no DNA is shown, and the CDR3 is as TCRdb lists it. The V and J genes are TRBV28 and TRBJ2-7; the table's D call, TRBD2, has no DNA check behind it. The CDR3 region is 13 residues in length, termini included. In germline, CDR1 is MDHEN, CDR2 SYDVKM. The CDR3 protein is CASRKGLAGVSSL.

The chain links TRBV5-1 to TRBJ2-3, with no clear D. Germline V gene sequence: CDR1 SGHRS, CDR2 YFSETQ. This CDR3 comprises 12 residues. The V end lost 4 bases, the J end lost 2 bases, and 5 bases lay between the germline ends. The chain's CDR3 is CASSPNTDTQYF. CDR3 DNA: TGCGCCAGCAGCCCAAACACAGATACGCAGTATTTT.

CDR3 in amino acids: CASSQEWGAGSYEQYF. CDR3 DNA sequence: TGCGCCAGCAGCCAAGAGTGGGGAGCAGGCTCCTACGAGCAGTACTTC. The V call is TRBV4-3, the J call TRBJ2-7; weak D call: TRBD2 (5 bases). The CDR3 length is 16 residues. From germline, CDR1 is LGHNA and CDR2 YSLEER. Trimming shortened V by 0 bases and J by 0 bases, and 12 bases separated the two germline ends.

The chain recombines TRBV7-9 with TRBJ2-3; 7 nucleotides align to TRBD1. V dropped 3 bases and J dropped 0; count of bases not matched to a gene: 3. This CDR3 comprises 15 residues. Germline CDR1 and CDR2: SEHNR and FQNEAQ (reference sequence). CDR3 sequence reads: CASSLTGYSTDTQYF. The CDR3 DNA follows: TGTGCCAGCAGCTTGACAGGGTATAGCACAGATACGCAGTATTTT.

The chain combines TRBV4-2 with TRBJ1-5; 7 positions agree with TRBD1. CDR1 and CDR2 from the germline V gene are LGHNA and YNFKEQ. The CDR3 contains 19 residues. Losses at the gene ends were 1 base for V and 1 base for J; bases not matched to a gene: 13. The CDR3 nucleotides are TGTGCCAGCAGCCAAGTCACGAATCGACAGGGTTGGAGCAATCAGCCCCAGCATTTT. Protein sequence: CASSQVTNRQGWSNQPQHF.

The chain couples TRBV6-1 to TRBJ2-7; maybe TRBD1 (5 bases). The ends were cut back, 5 bases at V and 2 bases at J, with 10 bases in the middle. The germline V gene encodes CDR1 MNHNS and CDR2 SASEGT. This CDR3 has 13 amino acids. The CDR3 bases are TGTGCCAGCAGTAGCAGACAGACCTACGAGCAGTACTTC. It translates to CASSSRQTYEQYF.

V is TRBV27 and J is TRBJ1-3, with 8 positions matching TRBD1. V lost 6 bases and J lost 4; bases outside the gene matches: 11. The CDR3 length is 16 residues. Germline V CDR1 and CDR2: MNHEY, SMNVEV (reference sequence). In nucleotides, the CDR3 is TGTGCCAGCAGCGACTGGGGCAGGGGGCAAGGAAACACCATATATTTT. Translating it yields CASSDWGRGQGNTIYF.

As for this clone: Different DNA sequences within this sample yield the same CDR3. The chain carries TRBV5-1 and TRBJ2-7; TRBD2 aligns across 8 bases. Germline loops: CDR1 SGHRS, CDR2 YFSETQ. The V gene end was trimmed by 4 bases and the J gene end by 5 bases; junction bases not matched to a gene: 11. This CDR3 has 15 amino acids. As DNA, the CDR3 is TGCGCCAGCAGCGCCACCGGGACTAGGGGGGACGAGCAGTACTTC. It encodes CASSATGTRGDEQYF. Filled out from reference TRBV5-1 and TRBJ2-7, the complete variable domain reads KAGVTQTPRYLIKTRGQQVTLSCSPISGHRSVSWYQQTPGQGLQFLFEYFSETQRNKGNFPGRFSGRQFSNSRSEMNVSTLELGDSALYLCASSATGTRGDEQYFGPGTRLTVT.

The chain is built from TRBV6-1 and TRBJ1-1, with D maybe TRBD1 (6 bases). Germline V gives CDR1 MNHNS, CDR2 SASEGT. The CDR3 runs 16 residues. The V gene lost 2 bases and the J gene lost 0 bases, with 13 bases spanning the gap. The CDR3 region has the DNA TGTGCCAGCAGTGAATTCCGTACAGGGCTGAACACTGAAGCTTTCTTT. Translating gives CASSEFRTGLNTEAFF.

The chain joins TRBV9 to TRBJ2-2; 8 bases match TRBD2. V was pared by 4 bases and J by 3 bases, with 5 bases of the junction left unmatched. The germline V gene encodes CDR1 SGDLS and CDR2 YYNGEE. This CDR3 has 15 amino acids. The CDR3 bases are TGTGCCAGCAGCATGAGCGGGGGTGACACCGGGGAGCTGTTTTTT. It is translated as CASSMSGGDTGELFF.

The chain links TRBV6-6 to TRBJ2-7, with a weak D call TRBD1 (6 bases). The ends were cut back, 0 bases at V and 5 bases at J, with 14 bases in the middle. This CDR3 is 15 amino acids long. In germline, CDR1 is MNHNY, CDR2 SVGAGI (reference sequence). The CDR3 DNA reads as TGTGCCAGCAGTTACTCCGGGACAATTGGGAACGAGCAGTACTTC. Protein: CASSYSGTIGNEQYF.

CDR3 in amino acids: CASSQTASYEQYF. CDR3 nucleotide sequence: TGTGCCAGCAGCCAGACAGCTTCCTACGAGCAGTACTTC. The V call is TRBV14, the J call TRBJ2-7; D possibly corresponds to TRBD1 (5 bases). The CDR3 totals 13 residues. The germline CDR1 and CDR2 sequences are SGHDN and FVKESK. V gave up 3 bases and J gave up 1 base, with 7 bases separating them.

This sequence joins TRBV9 and TRBJ2-7, with D maybe TRBD1 (6 bases). CDR1 is SGDLS, CDR2 YYNGEE, per germline. The length of the CDR3 is 12 residues. Trimming stripped 5 bases from V and 6 bases from J, with 12 bases between. CDR3 region: CASSGRQAEQYF. As DNA, the CDR3 is TGTGCCAGCAGTGGAAGACAGGCCGAGCAGTACTTC.

The CDR3 DNA sequence: TGTGCCAGCAGCCTTCTCCACCCCCAACGGGCTGGGGCCAACGTCCTGACTTTC. Protein: CASSLLHPQRAGANVLTF. V gene TRBV2 combines with J gene TRBJ2-6; D not resolved. Trimming took off 6 bases at V and 2 bases at J, with 20 bases between the two ends. This CDR3 has 18 residues. Germline V gene lookup returns CDR1 SNHLY and CDR2 FYNNEI. The complete variable domain, with remaining parts taken from reference TRBV2 and TRBJ2-6, reads EPEVTQTPSHQVTQMGQEVILRCVPISNHLYFYWYRQILGQKVEFLVSFYNNEISEKSEIFDDQFSVERPDGSNFTLKIRSTKLEDSAMYFCASSLLHPQRAGANVLTFGAGSRLTVL.

The chain employs TRBV5-5 and TRBJ1-5, with TRBD1 as a possible D gene (5 bases). The CDR3 is 15 residues long. Trimming cost V 1 base and J 4 bases, with 12 bases left between them. Per the germline V gene, CDR1 is SGHKS and CDR2 is YYEKEE (reference sequence). The CDR3 DNA sequence: TGTGCCAGCAGCTTGACAGCGGGACCGAATCAGCCCCAGCATTTT. This sequence encodes CASSLTAGPNQPQHF.

The chain has TRBV7-2 and TRBJ1-4, with D possibly matching TRBD1 (5 bases). Germline CDR1 reads SGHTA; CDR2 reads FQGNSA. V was shortened by 1 base and J by 4 bases, with 10 bases between the two germline ends. The CDR3 sequence is 15 residues long. The chain's CDR3 is CASSLDRGNNEKLFF. CDR3 sequence (DNA): TGTGCCAGCAGCTTAGATAGGGGAAATAATGAAAAACTGTTTTTT. Combining the CDR3 with reference TRBV7-2 and TRBJ1-4 gives the whole variable domain GAGVSQSPSNKVTEKGKDVELRCDPISGHTALYWYRQSLGQGLEFLIYFQGNSAPDKSGLPSDRFSAERTGGSVSTLTIQRTQQEDSAVYLCASSLDRGNNEKLFFGSGTQLSVL.

The chain recombines TRBV7-2 with TRBJ1-1, with D perhaps TRBD1 (5 bases). Trimming stripped 4 bases from V and 1 base from J, with 7 bases between. Germline CDR1 SGHTA, CDR2 FQGNSA. CDR3 length: 13 residues. CDR3 residues: CASSYDRNTEAFF. Here the CDR3 DNA reads TGTGCCAGCAGCTATGACAGGAACACTGAAGCTTTCTTT.

This clone was detected a few times. J is TRBJ2-3 and V is TRBV21-1; TRBD2 reflects the table's D call only, with no check against the DNA. TRBV21-1 is a pseudogene locus. The CDR3 runs 17 residues. The DNA of the CDR3 is TGTGCCAGCAGCAAAGGCGGGAGAGCGGGAGACACAGATACGCAGTATTTT. Encoded protein: CASSKGGRAGDTDTQYF.